The clone carrying this T cell receptor beta chain was observed at least ten times. Antigen specificity is unknown. The entry originates in a study of regulatory T cells in long-lasting Graves disease. Findings and limits, study-wide: Gene preferences differed: TRBV28, TRBJ1-2, TRBJ2-5 in persistent cases.

Assembly of TCR beta libraries relied on iRepertoire HTBI primers together with Arm-PCR of CDR3 regions. TCRdb ran MiXCR on the multiplex PCR reads and lists one entry per CDR3 protein. The profile shows hundreds of thousands of distinct CDR3 sequences, around 16% of them singletons. As for time point: newly diagnosed GD, antithyroid drugs for less than 3 months. With RNA extracted from PBMCs as input, the TCR library was made. Germline V gene data show CDR1 as KGHSH and CDR2 as LQKENI. V lost 1 base, J lost 2 bases, and 5 bases lay in between. CDR3 length equals 13 residues. This same sample was also taken into another study, of T cells in Graves' hyperthyroidism and ophthalmopathy.

This specimen was peripheral blood mononuclear cells (PBMCs), taken at new diagnosis, from a patient treated with antithyroid drugs. This TCR was sampled from a woman aged 35 to 59 with Graves disease. The chain has TRBV18 and TRBJ2-5; D is unclear. In DNA form, the CDR3 reads TGTGCCAGCTCACCACGCATACAAGAGACCCAGTACTTC. This gives the protein CASSPRIQETQYF.